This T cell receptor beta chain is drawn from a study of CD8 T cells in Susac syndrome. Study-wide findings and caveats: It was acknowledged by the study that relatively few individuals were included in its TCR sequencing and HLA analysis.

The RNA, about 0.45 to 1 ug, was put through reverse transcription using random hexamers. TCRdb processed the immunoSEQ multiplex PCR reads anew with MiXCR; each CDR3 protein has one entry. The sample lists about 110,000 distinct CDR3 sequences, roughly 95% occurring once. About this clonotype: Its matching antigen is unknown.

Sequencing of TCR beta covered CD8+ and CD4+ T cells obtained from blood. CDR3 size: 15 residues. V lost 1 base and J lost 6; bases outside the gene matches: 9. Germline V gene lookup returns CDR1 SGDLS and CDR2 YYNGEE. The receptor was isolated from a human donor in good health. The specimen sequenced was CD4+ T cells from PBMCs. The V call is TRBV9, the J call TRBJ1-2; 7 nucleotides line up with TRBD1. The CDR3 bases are TGTGCCAGCAGCGTACCTAACAGGGGTGGTCATGGCTACACCTTC. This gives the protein CASSVPNRGGHGYTF.